This T cell receptor (beta chain) comes out of a study of blood T cell repertoires in COVID-19. Study-level background: Samples taken during acute and convalescent COVID-19 were collected in the United States, Italy and Spain.

Assay used: immunoSEQ multiplex PCR; TCRdb lists only in-frame clones, some missing. Of approximately 210,000 clones listed, approximately 79% are singletons. The CDR3 has 15 residues. V lost 2 bases and J lost 5; bases outside the gene matches: 5. The germline CDR1 and CDR2 sequences are MDHEN and SYDVKM. Sequencing used peripheral blood. The TCR sequence derives from a human donor in a cohort sampled during active COVID-19. The chain carries TRBV28 and TRBJ2-7; 11 nucleotides align to TRBD2. CDR3 region: CASSLTTSGNHEQYF. The CDR3 nucleotides read TGTGCCAGCAGTTTAACGACTAGCGGGAACCACGAGCAGTACTTC.